This T cell receptor beta chain originates from a study of T cells in Graves' hyperthyroidism and ophthalmopathy. Germline V gene data show CDR1 as DFQATT and CDR2 as SNEGSKA (reference sequence). Losses at the gene ends were 0 bases for V and 2 bases for J; bases not matched to a gene: 2. The CDR3 is made up of 16 amino acids. Amplified regions were TCR beta CDR3 sequences from RNA transcripts. In the first-round RT-PCR of the TCR CDR3, the HTBI primer set was used. One entry per CDR3 protein results from TCRdb running MiXCR on the multiplex PCR reads. The sample lists 480,000 or so distinct CDR3 sequences; around 43% were seen once.

The V call is TRBV20-1, the J call TRBJ2-2; 11 nucleotides align to TRBD2. This sequence originates from an adult woman with Graves' disease, either hyperthyroidism or ophthalmopathy (not recorded which). The sample was peripheral blood or thyroid tissue (not recorded which). As DNA, the CDR3 is TGCAGTGCTAGAGATGGACTAGCGGGCAACACCGGGGAGCTGTTTTTT. Translating gives CSARDGLAGNTGELFF.